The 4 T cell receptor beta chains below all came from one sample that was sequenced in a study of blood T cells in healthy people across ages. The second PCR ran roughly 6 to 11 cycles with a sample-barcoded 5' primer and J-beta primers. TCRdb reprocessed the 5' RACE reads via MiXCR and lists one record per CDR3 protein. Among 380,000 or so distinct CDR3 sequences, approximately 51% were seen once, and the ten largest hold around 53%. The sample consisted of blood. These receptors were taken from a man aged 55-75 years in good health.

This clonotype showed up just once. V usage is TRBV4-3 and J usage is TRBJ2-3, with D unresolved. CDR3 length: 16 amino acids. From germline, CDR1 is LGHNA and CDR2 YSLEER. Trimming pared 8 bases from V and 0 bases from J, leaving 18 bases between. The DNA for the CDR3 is TGCGCCAGCTCCTCCCGGCCCATTTCTAGCACAGATACGCAGTATTTT. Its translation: CASSSRPISSTDTQYF.

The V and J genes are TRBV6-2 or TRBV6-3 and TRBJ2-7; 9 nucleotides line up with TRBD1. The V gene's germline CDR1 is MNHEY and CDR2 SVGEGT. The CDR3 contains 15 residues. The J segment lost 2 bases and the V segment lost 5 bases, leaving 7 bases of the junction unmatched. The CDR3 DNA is TGTGCCAGCAGTCAAGACAGGGGGATCACCTACGAGCAGTACTTC. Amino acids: CASSQDRGITYEQYF.

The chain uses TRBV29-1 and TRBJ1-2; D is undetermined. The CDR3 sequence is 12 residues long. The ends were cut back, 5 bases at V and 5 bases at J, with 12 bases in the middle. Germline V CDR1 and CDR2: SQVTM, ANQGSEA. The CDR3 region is CSVLTTGYGYTF. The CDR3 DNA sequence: TGCAGCGTTTTGACAACTGGGTATGGCTACACCTTC. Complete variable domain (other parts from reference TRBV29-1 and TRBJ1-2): SAVISQKPSRDICQRGTSLTIQCQVDSQVTMMFWYRQQPGQSLTLIATANQGSEATYESGFVIDKFPISRPNLTFSTLTVSNMSPEDSSIYLCSVLTTGYGYTFGSGTRLTVV.

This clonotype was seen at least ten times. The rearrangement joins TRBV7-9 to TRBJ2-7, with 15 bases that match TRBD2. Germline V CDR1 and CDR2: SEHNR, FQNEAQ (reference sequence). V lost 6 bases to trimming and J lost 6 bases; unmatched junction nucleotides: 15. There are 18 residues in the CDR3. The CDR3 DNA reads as TGTGCCAGCAGACAAAGCGAAGGACTAGCGGGAGGGACGGGCGAGCAGTACTTC. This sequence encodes CASRQSEGLAGGTGEQYF.